This T cell receptor (beta chain) was captured by sequencing in a study of PD-L1 blockade in urothelial cancer (dated by TCRdb to the late 2010s). At the level of the whole study: Therapy was started in about 2014 for all patients, and atezolizumab 1,200 mg was administered intravenously every 3 weeks. Blood samples were analyzed at two time points: 3 weeks after treatment start (second dose) and 6 weeks after treatment start. Twenty-five of 29 patients were males with bladder-origin urothelial cancer, and 18 of 29 reported a prior smoking history. Progression-free survival longer than 6 months counted as durable clinical benefit, and TCR features were additionally tested against both progression-free and overall survival. An exploratory multi-omic analysis was conducted of the somatic, immune and clinical correlates of response to PD-L1 blockade with atezolizumab in urothelial cancer. Durable clinical benefit was achieved by nine patients and was not achieved by 20 patients. In the same patients who had TCR sequencing, pretreatment tumors also underwent whole exome sequencing and RNA sequencing. TCR sequencing covered pretreatment tumor samples and matched, serially collected peripheral blood taken before and after atezolizumab treatment. Blood samples gave a median of about 140,000 T cells and 77,000 or so unique TCRs, with a median clonality of approximately 0.08. An ECOG performance status of 0 or 1 was recorded for the patients, and 0 to 3 prior chemotherapy regimens had been received by the patients. Just over 28 patients had pretreatment blood TCR-seq, roughly 24 had at least one posttreatment blood collection, and roughly 24 had tumor TCR-seq. Overall study results and their limits: Because the sample size was small (n of about 29) and many of the analyses were exploratory, the results are meant to be hypothesis-generating. Greater expansion of tumor-associated TCR clones in peripheral blood 3 weeks after the start of treatment was observed in patients with durable benefit (n of about 20, p = 0.022). A pretreatment peripheral blood TCR clonality below the median was linked to improved progression-free and overall survival.

Synthetic TCR analog templates were spiked into each PCR so that absolute template abundance could be estimated from read counts. Using the immunoSEQ assay, TCRbeta CDR3 regions were amplified from genomic DNA with bias-controlled V and J gene primers. Sequencing of rearranged TCRbeta segments was done at approximately 20X coverage. As for how the authors treated the data: Clustering was used to correct sequencing errors, and CDR3s were annotated against IMGT to assign V, D and J genes. Downstream analyses used only productive TCRbeta rearrangements, leaving out any out-of-frame or stop-codon sequences. Clonality was computed as one minus Shannon entropy normalized by the log of the number of unique productive sequences. Clones differing between time points or between blood and tumor were identified using Fisher's exact test with Benjamini-Hochberg correction, with an adjusted p below 0.01 applied as the threshold. Sourced from immuneACCESS, this table was stored by TCRdb with only in-frame sequences that have V and J called. A share of the clones is absent; for the studies checked, an unresolved V gene accounts for under half, and the remainder has no known explanation. Clonal size and the V and J genes are those of that table, whereas D and trimming came from the DNA. This sample gives over 65,000 clones in total; roughly nine tenths of them show up just once. Under 6% of the sample comes from the top ten.

Looking up the germline V gene yields CDR1 KGHSH and CDR2 LQKENI. The CDR3, from cysteine to phenylalanine, totals 14 residues. Only the CDR3 DNA stays, 42 bases, in frame from base 1. V is shortened by 3 bases, J by 4 bases, and the region joining them spans 11 bases. For this clone: Its antigen is currently not known. Nothing much larger sits one base from this clone, and base qualities are not available.

What the time point label conveys for this sample: pretreatment peripheral blood. A total of 25 to 30 patients with locally advanced or metastatic urothelial carcinoma, treated at Memorial Sloan Kettering on a trial protocol, made up the cohort. Peripheral blood mononuclear cells were collected from each patient pretreatment and during treatment, giving between 1 and 8 total time points per patient. The Qiagen DNeasy Blood extraction kit was used to purify genomic DNA from total PBMCs and tumor samples. Collected pretreatment and during treatment, PBMCs were isolated and stored as previously described.

This sequence was found in a man aged 70-80 years with urothelial cancer. The sequence joins TRBV18 to TRBJ2-3; no confident D gene assignment can be made. The specimen comprised PBMCs, sampled around atezolizumab (anti-PD-L1) treatment. The sequence in DNA is TGTGCCAGCTCACCCACTGCAACGTCAGATACGCAGTATTTT. Translation gives CASSPTATSDTQYF.